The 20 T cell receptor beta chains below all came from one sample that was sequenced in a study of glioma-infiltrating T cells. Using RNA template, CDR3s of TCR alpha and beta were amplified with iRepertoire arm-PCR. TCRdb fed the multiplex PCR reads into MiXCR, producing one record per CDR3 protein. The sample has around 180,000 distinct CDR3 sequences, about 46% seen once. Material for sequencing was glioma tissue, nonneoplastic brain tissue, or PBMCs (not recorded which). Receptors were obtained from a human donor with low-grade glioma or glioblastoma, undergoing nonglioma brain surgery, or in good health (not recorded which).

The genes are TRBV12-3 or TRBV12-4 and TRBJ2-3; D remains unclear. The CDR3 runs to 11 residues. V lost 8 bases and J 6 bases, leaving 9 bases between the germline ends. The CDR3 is CASFGLDTQYF. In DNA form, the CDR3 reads TGTGCCAGCTTTGGGCTGGATACGCAGTATTTT.

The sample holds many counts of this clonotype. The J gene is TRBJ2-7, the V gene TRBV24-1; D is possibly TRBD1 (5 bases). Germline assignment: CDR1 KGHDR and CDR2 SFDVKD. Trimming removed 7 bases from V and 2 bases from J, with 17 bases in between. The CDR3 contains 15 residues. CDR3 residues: CATRLDSRFTYEQYF. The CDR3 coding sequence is TGTGCCACCAGACTCGACAGTCGTTTCACCTACGAGCAGTACTTC.

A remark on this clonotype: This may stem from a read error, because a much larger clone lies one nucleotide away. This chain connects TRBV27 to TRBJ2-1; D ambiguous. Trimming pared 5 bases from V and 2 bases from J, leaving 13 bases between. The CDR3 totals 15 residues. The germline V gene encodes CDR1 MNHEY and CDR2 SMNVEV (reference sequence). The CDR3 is CASSEGPSPYNEQFF. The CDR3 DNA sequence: TGTGCCAGCAGTGAAGGGCCGAGCCCCTACAATGAGCAGTTCTTC.

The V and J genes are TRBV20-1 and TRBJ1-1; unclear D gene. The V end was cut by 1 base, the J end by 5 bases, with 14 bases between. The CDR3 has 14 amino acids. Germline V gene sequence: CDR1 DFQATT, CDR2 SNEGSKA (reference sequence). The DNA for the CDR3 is TGCAGTGCTAGAGGTGAGAGTAAACGGACTGAAGCTTTCTTT. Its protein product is CSARGESKRTEAFF.

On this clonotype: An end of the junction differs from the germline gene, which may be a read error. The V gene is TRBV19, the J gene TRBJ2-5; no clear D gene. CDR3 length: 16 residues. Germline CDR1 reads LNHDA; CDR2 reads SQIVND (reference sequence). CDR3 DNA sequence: TGTGCCAGTAGTACGAGTAGGGCTGGGAACTTTAATGAGCAGCTCTTC. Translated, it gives CASSTSRAGNFNEQLF. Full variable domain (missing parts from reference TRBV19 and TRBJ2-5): DGGITQSPKYLFRKEGQNVTLSCEQNLNHDAMYWYRQDPGQGLRLIYYSQIVNDFQKGDIAEGYSVSREKKESFPLTVTSAQKNPTAFYLCASSTSRAGNFNEQLFGPGTRLLVL.

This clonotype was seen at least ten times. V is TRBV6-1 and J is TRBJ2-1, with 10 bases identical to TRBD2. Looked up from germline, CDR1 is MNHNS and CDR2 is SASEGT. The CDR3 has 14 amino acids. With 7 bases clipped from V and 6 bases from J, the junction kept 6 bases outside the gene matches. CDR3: CASKLAGEVNEQFF. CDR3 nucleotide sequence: TGTGCCAGCAAGCTAGCGGGAGAAGTCAATGAGCAGTTCTTC.

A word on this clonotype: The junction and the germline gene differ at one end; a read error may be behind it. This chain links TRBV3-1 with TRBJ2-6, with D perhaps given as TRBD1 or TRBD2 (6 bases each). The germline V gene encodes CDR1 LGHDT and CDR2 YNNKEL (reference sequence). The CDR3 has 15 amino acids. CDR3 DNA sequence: TGTGCCAGCAGCCAAAGGAATTGGGGGGCCAAAGTCCTGACTTTC. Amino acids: CASSQRNWGAKVLTF.

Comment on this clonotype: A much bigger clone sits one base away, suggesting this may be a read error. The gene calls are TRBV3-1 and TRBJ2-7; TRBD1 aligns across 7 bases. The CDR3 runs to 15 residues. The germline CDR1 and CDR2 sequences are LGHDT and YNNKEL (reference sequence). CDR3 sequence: CASSRGTAVRYEKYF. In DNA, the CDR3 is TGTGCCAGCAGCCGAGGGACAGCCGTTCGGTACGAGAAGTACTTC.

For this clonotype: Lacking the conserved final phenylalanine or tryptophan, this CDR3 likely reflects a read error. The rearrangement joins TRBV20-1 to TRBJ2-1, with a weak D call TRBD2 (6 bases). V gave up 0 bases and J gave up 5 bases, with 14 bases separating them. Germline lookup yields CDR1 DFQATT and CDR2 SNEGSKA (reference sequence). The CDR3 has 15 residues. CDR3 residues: CSAREGLTIDNEQFI. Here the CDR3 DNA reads TGCAGTGCTAGAGAGGGACTGACGATCGACAATGAGCAGTTCATC.

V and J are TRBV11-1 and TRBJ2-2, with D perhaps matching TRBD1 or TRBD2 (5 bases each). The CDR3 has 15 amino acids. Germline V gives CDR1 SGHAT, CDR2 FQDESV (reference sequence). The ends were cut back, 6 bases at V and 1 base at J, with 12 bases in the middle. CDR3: CASSTGRGNTGELFF. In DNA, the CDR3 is TGTGCCAGCAGTACGGGACGGGGGAACACCGGGGAGCTGTTTTTT. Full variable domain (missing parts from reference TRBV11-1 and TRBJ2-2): EAEVAQSPRYKITEKSQAVAFWCDPISGHATLYWYRQILGQGPELLVQFQDESVVDDSQLPKDRFSAERLKGVDSTLKIQPAELGDSAMYLCASSTGRGNTGELFFGEGSRLTVL.

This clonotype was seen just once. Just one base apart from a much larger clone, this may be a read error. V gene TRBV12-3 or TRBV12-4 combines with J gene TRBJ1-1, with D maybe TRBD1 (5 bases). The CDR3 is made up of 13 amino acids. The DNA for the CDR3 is TGTGGCAGCAGTTTCGGAAGGGGCCCTGAAGCTTTCTTT. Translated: CGSSFGRGPEAFF.

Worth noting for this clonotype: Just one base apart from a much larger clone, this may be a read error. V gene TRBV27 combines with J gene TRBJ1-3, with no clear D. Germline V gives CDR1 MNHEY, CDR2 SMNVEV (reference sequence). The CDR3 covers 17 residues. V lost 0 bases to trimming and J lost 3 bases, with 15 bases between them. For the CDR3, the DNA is TGTGCCAGCAGTTTATCCCCCGCGGGATTTGATGGAAACACCATATATTTT. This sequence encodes CASSLSPAGFDGNTIYF.

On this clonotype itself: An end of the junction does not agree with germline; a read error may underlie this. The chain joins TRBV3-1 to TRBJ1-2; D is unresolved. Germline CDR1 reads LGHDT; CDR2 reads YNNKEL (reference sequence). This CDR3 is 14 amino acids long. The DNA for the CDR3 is TGTGCCAGCAGCCAAGAACACCTCTCTTATGGCTGCACCTTC. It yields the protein CASSQEHLSYGCTF.

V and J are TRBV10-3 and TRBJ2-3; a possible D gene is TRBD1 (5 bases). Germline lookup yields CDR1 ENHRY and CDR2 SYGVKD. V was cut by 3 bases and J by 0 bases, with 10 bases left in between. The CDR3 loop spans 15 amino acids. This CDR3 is CAISDGAMSTDTQYF. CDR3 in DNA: TGTGCCATCAGTGATGGGGCGATGAGCACAGATACGCAGTATTTT.

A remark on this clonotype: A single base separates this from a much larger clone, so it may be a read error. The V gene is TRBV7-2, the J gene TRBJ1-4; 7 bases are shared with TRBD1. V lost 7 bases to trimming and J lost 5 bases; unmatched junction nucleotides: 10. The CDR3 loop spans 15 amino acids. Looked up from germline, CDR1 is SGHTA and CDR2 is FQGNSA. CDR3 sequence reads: CASTPRPGGNEKLFF. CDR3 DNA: TGTGCCAGCACCCCTCGCCCAGGGGGGAATGAAAAACTGTTTTTT.

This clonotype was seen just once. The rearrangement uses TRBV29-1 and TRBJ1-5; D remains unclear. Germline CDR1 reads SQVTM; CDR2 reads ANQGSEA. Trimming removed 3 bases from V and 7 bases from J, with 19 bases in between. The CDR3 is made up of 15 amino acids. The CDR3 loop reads CSVDHSGKEDQPQHF. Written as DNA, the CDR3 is TGCAGCGTTGATCACTCTGGGAAGGAGGACCAGCCCCAGCATTTT. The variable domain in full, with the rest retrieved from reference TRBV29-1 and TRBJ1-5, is SAVISQKPSRDICQRGTSLTIQCQVDSQVTMMFWYRQQPGQSLTLIATANQGSEATYESGFVIDKFPISRPNLTFSTLTVSNMSPEDSSIYLCSVDHSGKEDQPQHFGDGTRLSIL.

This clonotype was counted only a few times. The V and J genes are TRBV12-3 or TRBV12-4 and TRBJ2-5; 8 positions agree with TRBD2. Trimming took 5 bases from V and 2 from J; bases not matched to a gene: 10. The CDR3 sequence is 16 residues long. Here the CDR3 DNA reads TGTGCCAGCAGTCCGAAACTAGCGGCCCATCAAGAGACCCAGTACTTC. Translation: CASSPKLAAHQETQYF.

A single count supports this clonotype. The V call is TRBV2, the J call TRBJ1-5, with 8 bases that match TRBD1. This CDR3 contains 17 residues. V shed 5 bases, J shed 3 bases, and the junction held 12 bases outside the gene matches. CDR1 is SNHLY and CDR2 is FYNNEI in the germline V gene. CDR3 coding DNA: TGTGCCAGCAGTACCCGTCCAGGGACAGGCAACAATCAGCCCCAGCATTTT. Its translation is CASSTRPGTGNNQPQHF.

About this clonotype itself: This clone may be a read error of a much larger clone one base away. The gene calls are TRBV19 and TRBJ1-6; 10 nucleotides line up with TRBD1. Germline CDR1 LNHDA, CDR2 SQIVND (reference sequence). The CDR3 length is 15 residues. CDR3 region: CASSTTGTGDSHLHF. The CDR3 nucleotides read TGTGCCAGTAGTACAACCGGGACAGGGGATTCACACCTCCACTTT.

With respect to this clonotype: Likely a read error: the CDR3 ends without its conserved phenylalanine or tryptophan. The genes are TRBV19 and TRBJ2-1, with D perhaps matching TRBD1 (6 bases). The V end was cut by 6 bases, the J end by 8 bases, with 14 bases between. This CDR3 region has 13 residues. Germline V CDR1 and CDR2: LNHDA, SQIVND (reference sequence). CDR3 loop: CASRQGNSHEQFL. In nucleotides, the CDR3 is TGTGCCAGTAGGCAGGGGAACAGCCATGAGCAGTTCTTG.